This TCR beta chain comes out of a study of blood T cell repertoires in COVID-19. Overall study context: The United States, Italy and Spain were the sources of the acute and convalescent COVID-19 samples.

V gave up 5 bases and J gave up 7 bases; unmatched junction bases: 8. The germline V gene encodes CDR1 LNHDA and CDR2 SQIVND (reference sequence). CDR3 size: 13 residues. Each participant's cohort was designated according to participant-reported clinical history. Authors' methods: Amplification of reference gene primers was used by the study to estimate nucleated cell counts. Sequencing used immunoSEQ multiplex PCR; TCRdb keeps in-frame clones, though not all of them. Clonal size and the V and J genes are those of that table, whereas D and trimming came from the DNA. Found here are about 170,000 clones, roughly 82% of them singletons; the top ten hold about 16%.

This clonotype was sampled from a man aged 45-60 years who had recovered from COVID-19. Sequencing was performed on PBMCs or T cells enriched from blood (not recorded which). The rearrangement links TRBV19 to TRBJ2-7, with 7 bases that match TRBD1. CDR3 sequence: CASSVTGDGEQYF. DNA of the CDR3: TGTGCCAGTAGTGTAACAGGGGATGGGGAGCAGTACTTC.